The T cell receptor (beta chain) described here comes from a study of T cells in Graves' hyperthyroidism and ophthalmopathy. Study context: The initial diagnosis was the point when peripheral blood was collected, ahead of any treatment.

Authors of the study amplified TCR beta CDR3 regions from RNA transcripts. The primer set for the first-round RT-PCR of the TCR CDR3 was HTBI. TCRdb reanalysed the multiplex PCR reads using MiXCR and keeps one entry per CDR3 protein. The sample carries almost 600,000 distinct CDR3 sequences, more than 11% recorded once. In regard to this clonotype: A single base separates this from a much larger clone, so it may be a read error.

The sequenced sample was blood. The receptor was isolated from a woman aged 25 to 45 with Graves' hyperthyroidism that later progressed to Graves' ophthalmopathy.

CDR3 coding DNA: TGTGCCGGCAGTCGGACAGAAGATAAAAATTCACCCCTCCACTTT. Translating gives CAGSRTEDKNSPLHF. The chain couples TRBV12-3 or TRBV12-4 to TRBJ1-6, with D maybe TRBD1 (6 bases). This CDR3 region has 15 residues.